A single sample is the source of the 17 T cell receptor beta chains below, sequenced in a study of blood T cell repertoires in COVID-19. Sequencing used immunoSEQ multiplex PCR; TCRdb keeps in-frame clones, though not all of them. The sample contains hundreds of thousands of clones, roughly 85% of which appear only once. Sequencing input: peripheral blood. These receptors were obtained from a woman older than 75 with acute or convalescent COVID-19.

This clone has a handful of counts. In the same sample, other DNA sequences code for this CDR3. For the CDR3, the DNA is TGTGCCAGCAGCCAAGTCCGCAATGAGCAGTTCTTC. This translates into CASSQVRNEQFF. The V gene is TRBV3-1 (or the pseudogene TRBV3-2), the J gene TRBJ2-1; D unclear. The CDR3 contains 12 residues. V was trimmed by 1 base and J by 6 bases, leaving 4 bases between them. Germline V gives CDR1 LGHDT, CDR2 YNNKEL (reference sequence).

This rearrangement joins TRBV7-8 to TRBJ1-1; D uncertain. Trimming cost V 6 bases and J 1 base, with 9 bases left between them. The CDR3 runs 13 residues. Germline V CDR1 and CDR2: SGHVS, FQNEAQ. CDR3 residues: CASRREPNTEAFF. In DNA form, the CDR3 reads TGTGCCAGCAGAAGGGAGCCGAACACTGAAGCTTTCTTT.

This sequence joins TRBV5-1 and TRBJ2-7; D might be TRBD2 (6 bases). CDR1 and CDR2 from the germline V gene are SGHRS and YFSETQ. CDR3 length: 15 residues. Trimming cost V 4 bases and J 5 bases, with 19 bases left between them. CDR3 nucleotides: TGCGCCAGCAGCCCTGAGGGCGGGACGAGTCACGAGCAGTACTTC. Protein product: CASSPEGGTSHEQYF.

The chain carries TRBV11-2 and TRBJ2-2, with 12 bases aligning to TRBD1. Losses at the gene ends were 2 bases for V and 5 bases for J; bases not matched to a gene: 9. The CDR3 runs 18 residues. Germline-derived CDR1 and CDR2 are SGHAT and FQNNGV. CDR3 in amino acids: CASSLRGQGASETGELFF. CDR3 in DNA: TGTGCCAGCAGCTTAAGGGGACAGGGGGCGTCAGAAACCGGGGAGCTGTTTTTT.

This clone showed up just a few times. The chain recombines TRBV29-1 with TRBJ2-5, with D tentatively TRBD2 (7 bases). V was pared by 0 bases and J by 4 bases, with 21 bases between. Germline-derived CDR1 and CDR2 are SQVTM and ANQGSEA. The length of the CDR3 is 17 residues. CDR3 DNA: TGCAGCGTTGAAGATCTTTCCTGGGGGGGCCCCACAGAGACCCAGTACTTC. It translates to CSVEDLSWGGPTETQYF.

The J gene is TRBJ1-1, the V gene TRBV19, with a possible D match to TRBD1 (5 bases). Deletions cut 5 bases from V and 7 bases from J, with 17 bases between. Germline assignment: CDR1 LNHDA and CDR2 SQIVND (reference sequence). CDR3 length equals 14 residues. The CDR3 sequence: CASSGGRQPSEAFF. CDR3 nucleotides: TGTGCCAGTAGTGGGGGGAGACAGCCGAGTGAAGCTTTCTTT.

The chain has TRBV11-3 and TRBJ1-4; weak D call: TRBD1 (5 bases). There are 14 residues in the CDR3. Trimming left V 5 bases short and J 8 bases short, with 15 bases between. CDR1 is SGHNT and CDR2 is YENEEA in the germline V gene. The CDR3 region has the DNA TGTGCCAGCAGCGGAGACAGATTTGGAGAAAAACTGTTTTTT. It yields the protein CASSGDRFGEKLFF.

This clone was seen a handful of times. The chain carries TRBV5-4 and TRBJ1-2; weak D call: TRBD1 (6 bases). Germline V gene lookup returns CDR1 SGHNT and CDR2 YYREEE (reference sequence). V dropped 0 bases and J dropped 4 bases, with 13 bases sitting between them. This CDR3 region has 15 residues. CDR3 loop: CASSLGDRRLYGYTF. The DNA for the CDR3 is TGTGCCAGCAGCTTGGGTGACAGGCGTCTCTATGGCTACACCTTC.

This clone was observed a handful of times. The CDR3 coding sequence is TGCGCCAGCAGCCAATCCCGGGTCCTCTATGGCTACACCTTC. It translates to CASSQSRVLYGYTF. The V call is TRBV4-1, the J call TRBJ1-2; D is uncertain. Germline CDR1 and CDR2: MGHRA and YSYEKL. The CDR3 has 14 amino acids. The germline V and J ends were trimmed by 2 bases and 4 bases, with 11 bases remaining between them.

The V call is TRBV7-2, the J call TRBJ2-3; D remains ambiguous. Trimming stripped 6 bases from V and 2 bases from J, with 15 bases between. This CDR3 comprises 15 residues. The germline gives CDR1 SGHTA, CDR2 FQGNSA. CDR3 region: CASSSTTRATDTQYF. The CDR3 coding sequence is TGTGCCAGCAGTTCTACTACCCGTGCCACAGATACGCAGTATTTT.

The chain recombines TRBV30 with TRBJ1-2; 8 bases are a match to TRBD1. CDR3 length: 13 amino acids. Germline CDR1 GTSNPN, CDR2 SVGIG (reference sequence). V was pared by 1 base and J by 8 bases, with 6 bases of the junction left unmatched. The chain's CDR3 is CAWSALTGAGYTF. In nucleotides, the CDR3 is TGTGCCTGGAGTGCCCTGACAGGGGCAGGCTACACCTTC. The whole variable domain, remainder taken from reference TRBV30 and TRBJ1-2, is SQTIHQWPATLVQPVGSPLSLECTVEGTSNPNLYWYRQAAGRGLQLLFYSVGIGQISSEVPQNLSASRPQDRQFILSSKKLLLSDSGFYLCAWSALTGAGYTFGSGTRLTVV.

CDR3 nucleotide sequence: TGCGCCAGCAGCTTGTCTGCGGGGCCGTACAATGAGCAGTTCTTC. Its translation is CASSLSAGPYNEQFF. The chain is built from TRBV5-1 and TRBJ2-1, with a possible D match to TRBD2 (6 bases). V was pared by 1 base and J by 4 bases, with 12 bases between. The CDR3 loop spans 15 amino acids. CDR1 SGHRS and CDR2 YFSETQ come from the germline V gene.

The chain links TRBV6-5 to TRBJ2-7; D unresolved. CDR3 length: 13 amino acids. The V end was cut by 11 bases, the J end by 6 bases, with 20 bases between. Germline CDR1 is MNHEY and CDR2 is SVGAGI. CDR3 residues: CAGKEASKSEQYF. The CDR3 nucleotides read TGTGCCGGTAAGGAAGCGTCGAAGAGCGAGCAGTACTTC.

For this clone: Distinct nucleotide sequences in the sample also encode this CDR3. The chain uses TRBV7-2 and TRBJ2-5; 8 nucleotides align to TRBD2. CDR3 size: 15 residues. Germline values: CDR1 SGHTA, CDR2 FQGNSA. V shed 1 base, J shed 2 bases, and the junction held 3 bases outside the gene matches. In DNA, the CDR3 is TGTGCCAGCAGCTTAGGCGGGGGGTTACAAGAGACCCAGTACTTC. Its protein product is CASSLGGGLQETQYF.

The CDR3 spells CASSIDWGPGEQYF. DNA for the CDR3: TGTGCCAGTAGTATAGATTGGGGGCCCGGCGAGCAGTACTTC. The rearrangement uses TRBV19 and TRBJ2-7; a possible D gene is TRBD1 (6 bases). Germline V lookup: CDR1 LNHDA, CDR2 SQIVND (reference sequence). V was trimmed by 0 bases and J by 6 bases, leaving 12 bases between them. This CDR3 is built from 14 residues.

This chain uses TRBV6-5 with TRBJ2-5; tentative D call: TRBD1 (6 bases). The CDR3 length is 15 residues. Trimming pared 5 bases from V and 1 base from J, leaving 14 bases between. Germline loops: CDR1 MNHEY, CDR2 SVGAGI. CDR3 nucleotide sequence: TGTGCCAGCAGTCCAATTGGACAGATCCAAGAGACCCAGTACTTC. Translated: CASSPIGQIQETQYF.

This clone was detected only a few times. The CDR3 region has the DNA TGTGCCAGCAGCCCGACAGGGCGACCTTCACCCCTCCACTTT. This encodes CASSPTGRPSPLHF. This rearrangement joins TRBV25-1 to TRBJ1-6; TRBD1 agrees at 7 bases. Germline CDR1 and CDR2: MGHDK and SYGVNS. This CDR3 has 14 amino acids. The ends lost 6 bases at V and 9 bases at J; junction bases unmatched: 8. The complete variable domain, with remaining parts taken from reference TRBV25-1 and TRBJ1-6, reads EADIYQTPRYLVIGTGKKITLECSQTMGHDKMYWYQQDPGMELHLIHYSYGVNSTEKGDLSSESTVSRIRTEHFPLTLESARPSHTSQYLCASSPTGRPSPLHFGNGTRLTVT.